This TCR beta chain comes out of a study of cytomegalovirus exposure and HLA in healthy donors. Study observations and caveats: Associated with cytomegalovirus, according to the listing, were around 170 TCR beta chains.

This clone was observed a handful of times. Antigen unknown. Primers included in the PCR were 60 Vbeta and 13 Jbeta primers. The repertoire was sequenced with immunoSEQ multiplex PCR; TCRdb's copy has only in-frame clones and lacks some. This table has 80,000 to 100,000 clones, around 81% appearing once. Sequencing was carried out using PBMCs. The sequence derives from a man aged 35 to 55 in good health and CMV-seropositive.

CDR3 amino acids: CASSLGTGPQETQYF. The CDR3 DNA reads as TGCGCCAGCAGCCTGGGGACAGGTCCCCAAGAGACCCAGTACTTC. The chain recombines TRBV5-1 with TRBJ2-5, with 8 bases matching TRBD1. The junction had 6 bases not matched to a gene; V was cut back by 4 bases and J by 1 base. Germline values: CDR1 SGHRS, CDR2 YFSETQ. The length of the CDR3 is 15 residues.